The 31 T cell receptor beta chains reported below all come from one sample, sequenced in a study of shared clonotypes between healthy human individuals. Naive CD8 cells lacked CD45RO and underwent positive selection for CCR7, leaving out terminally differentiated effector memory CD45RA+ cells. Sequencing was performed with immunoSEQ multiplex PCR; in TCRdb, only in-frame clones are kept and a portion is missing. The sample comprises about 2.2 million clones, 85% to 95% of which are singletons, and more than 1.5% rests with the top ten. What was sequenced was naive CD8+ T cells from PBMCs. These TCRs come from a man younger than 35 in good health. Some clones in this sample may be carry-over from other donors' samples.

The CDR3 is CASSIPDTQYF. The CDR3, as DNA: TGTGCCAGCAGCATCCCGGATACGCAGTATTTT. The rearrangement links TRBV7-9 to TRBJ2-3, with D unclear. Germline loops: CDR1 SEHNR, CDR2 FQNEAQ (reference sequence). V gave up 5 bases and J gave up 6 bases, with 6 bases separating them. This CDR3 is 11 amino acids long.

The J gene is TRBJ1-1, the V gene TRBV27; TRBD1 is a possible D gene (6 bases). Germline CDR1 and CDR2: MNHEY and SMNVEV (reference sequence). This CDR3 has 12 residues. V lost 8 bases and J lost 12, with 19 bases in between. CDR3 DNA sequence: TGTGCCAGCGGGGCGACAGGTTTTGGGTCTTTCTTT. Translated, it gives CASGATGFGSFF.

This rearrangement joins TRBV14 to TRBJ2-7, with D perhaps TRBD2 (5 bases). Trimming left V 3 bases short and J 1 base short, with 13 bases between. The CDR3 is made up of 15 amino acids. Germline V gene lookup returns CDR1 SGHDN and CDR2 FVKESK. Here the CDR3 DNA reads TGTGCCAGCAGCCATACAGTAGCGATTTCCTACGAGCAGTACTTC. Amino acids: CASSHTVAISYEQYF.

The chain couples TRBV27 to TRBJ1-5; D uncertain. This CDR3 contains 15 residues. Germline CDR1 reads MNHEY; CDR2 reads SMNVEV (reference sequence). The germline V and J ends were trimmed by 5 bases and 2 bases, with 13 bases remaining between them. The CDR3 nucleotides are TGTGCCAGCAGTCCCTTACCCCCGGGCAATCAGCCCCAGCATTTT. It yields the protein CASSPLPPGNQPQHF.

The chain links TRBV4-1 to TRBJ2-1; TRBD2 matches 16 bases. CDR1 and CDR2 from the germline V gene are MGHRA and YSYEKL. Trimming took 0 bases from V and 2 from J; bases not matched to a gene: 10. CDR3 length: 21 amino acids. The CDR3 nucleotides are TGCGCCAGCAGCCAAGATTCCACGGGACTAGCGGGAGGGAGGCCCTACAATGAGCAGTTCTTC. Its protein is CASSQDSTGLAGGRPYNEQFF.

The genes are TRBV7-6 and TRBJ1-1; TRBD1 matches 7 bases. The CDR3 length is 12 residues. The V gene end was trimmed by 5 bases and the J gene end by 5 bases; junction bases not matched to a gene: 2. The germline V gene encodes CDR1 SGHVS and CDR2 FNYEAQ. The CDR3 DNA is TGTGCCAGCAGCAACAGGGGAACTGAAGCTTTCTTT. Residues: CASSNRGTEAFF.

V usage is TRBV27 and J usage is TRBJ1-2, with D tentatively TRBD1 (5 bases). The germline gives CDR1 MNHEY, CDR2 SMNVEV (reference sequence). The CDR3 sequence is 14 residues long. V gave up 5 bases and J gave up 3 bases, with 13 bases separating them. CDR3 DNA: TGTGCCAGCAGTCCCACAGGAGTTCACTATGGCTACACCTTC. Protein sequence: CASSPTGVHYGYTF.

The rearrangement links TRBV7-9 to TRBJ2-1, with a tentative D call TRBD1 (5 bases). This CDR3 comprises 15 residues. Trimming stripped 4 bases from V and 0 bases from J, with 10 bases between. Germline V gene sequence: CDR1 SEHNR, CDR2 FQNEAQ (reference sequence). CDR3 loop: CASSWGISSYNEQFF. DNA for the CDR3: TGTGCCAGCAGCTGGGGCATCAGCTCCTACAATGAGCAGTTCTTC.

The chain has TRBV21-1 and TRBJ1-2; the tabulated D call, TRBD1, remains unverified against the DNA. TRBV21-1 is a recognized pseudogene. CDR3 length: 18 residues. CDR3 loop: CASSNAYPGTISNYGYTF. The CDR3 DNA reads as TGTGCCAGCAGCAACGCGTACCCCGGGACAATCTCTAACTATGGCTACACCTTC.

The V gene is TRBV5-6, the J gene TRBJ1-2, with TRBD1 as a possible D gene (5 bases). The CDR3 has 13 residues. Germline-derived CDR1 and CDR2 are SGHDT and YYEEEE. The V gene lost 0 bases and the J gene lost 6 bases, with 9 bases spanning the gap. The CDR3 DNA sequence: TGTGCCAGCAGCTTGGTGGCAGGGAATGGCTACACCTTC. Residues: CASSLVAGNGYTF.

V and J are TRBV13 and TRBJ2-7, with TRBD2 identical over 7 bases. The CDR3 covers 14 residues. Per germline, CDR1 PRHDT and CDR2 FYEKMQ (reference sequence). V lost 5 bases to trimming and J lost 2 bases; unmatched junction nucleotides: 6. CDR3 protein: CASSQGRATYEQYF. CDR3 sequence (DNA): TGTGCCAGCAGCCAAGGGAGGGCCACCTACGAGCAGTACTTC. Full variable domain (remainder filled in from reference TRBV13 and TRBJ2-7): AAGVIQSPRHLIKEKRETATLKCYPIPRHDTVYWYQQGPGQDPQFLISFYEKMQSDKGSIPDRFSAQQFSDYHSELNMSSLELGDSALYFCASSQGRATYEQYFGPGTRLTVT.

The chain couples TRBV6-5 to TRBJ2-2, with TRBD1 matching 8 bases. Germline V CDR1 and CDR2: MNHEY, SVGAGI. This CDR3 contains 13 residues. V was clipped by 7 bases and J by 7 bases; unmatched bases: 5. The CDR3 nucleotides are TGTGCCAGCACAGGGGGCGGGTTCGGGGAGCTGTTTTTT. Translation gives CASTGGGFGELFF.

The J gene is TRBJ2-3, the V gene TRBV10-3; TRBD1 aligns across 7 bases. V lost 7 bases, J lost 5 bases, and 6 bases stayed unmatched. Germline loops: CDR1 ENHRY, CDR2 SYGVKD. This CDR3 region has 13 residues. This CDR3 is CAIMVGGQDTQYF. The CDR3 region has the DNA TGTGCCATCATGGTAGGGGGCCAAGATACGCAGTATTTT.

The chain carries TRBV28 and TRBJ2-7; tentative D call: TRBD2 (6 bases). The V gene's germline CDR1 is MDHEN and CDR2 SYDVKM. V gave up 3 bases and J gave up 7 bases, with 13 bases separating them. The CDR3 spans 13 residues. The CDR3 sequence: CASSLTGVEEQYF. CDR3 bases: TGTGCCAGCAGTTTGACGGGGGTGGAAGAGCAGTACTTC. Combining the CDR3 with reference TRBV28 and TRBJ2-7 gives the whole variable domain DVKVTQSSRYLVKRTGEKVFLECVQDMDHENMFWYRQDPGLGLRLIYFSYDVKMKEKGDIPEGYSVSREKKERFSLILESASTNQTSMYLCASSLTGVEEQYFGPGTRLTVT.

The chain carries TRBV27 and TRBJ2-7; D is possibly TRBD1 (5 bases). This CDR3 spans 15 amino acids. Germline CDR1 MNHEY, CDR2 SMNVEV (reference sequence). V was pared by 4 bases and J by 2 bases, with 15 bases between. This CDR3 reads CASSSPQAGTYEQYF. In DNA, the CDR3 is TGTGCCAGCAGTTCCCCCCAGGCAGGGACCTACGAGCAGTACTTC.

The V call is TRBV7-9, the J call TRBJ2-7, with TRBD1 matching over 7 bases. Losses at the gene ends were 5 bases for V and 2 bases for J; bases not matched to a gene: 12. Germline V lookup: CDR1 SEHNR, CDR2 FQNEAQ (reference sequence). CDR3 length: 16 residues. The CDR3 spells CASSDSSDGTAYEQYF. As DNA, the CDR3 is TGTGCCAGCAGCGATAGTTCCGACGGGACAGCCTACGAGCAGTACTTC.

The table lists this clone with a count of one. The sample holds other DNA sequences that translate to the same CDR3. The chain is built from TRBV19 and TRBJ1-5; no clear D. The V gene's germline CDR1 is LNHDA and CDR2 SQIVND (reference sequence). The CDR3 has 12 amino acids. V was trimmed by 9 bases and J by 2 bases, leaving 8 bases between them. The CDR3, as DNA: TGTGCCAGCAATGAAGGCAATCAGCCCCAGCATTTT. It yields the protein CASNEGNQPQHF.

The chain links TRBV28 to TRBJ2-7; D is possibly TRBD1 or TRBD2 (5 bases each). Between the trimmed V and J ends, which lost 8 bases and 2 bases, there was a span of 13 bases. Germline loops: CDR1 MDHEN, CDR2 SYDVKM. This CDR3 spans 13 amino acids. This CDR3 is CASRPGTPYEQYF. CDR3 DNA: TGTGCCAGCCGGCCCGGGACGCCCTACGAGCAGTACTTC. The full variable domain, in which reference TRBV28 and TRBJ2-7 provide the parts outside the CDR3, is DVKVTQSSRYLVKRTGEKVFLECVQDMDHENMFWYRQDPGLGLRLIYFSYDVKMKEKGDIPEGYSVSREKKERFSLILESASTNQTSMYLCASRPGTPYEQYFGPGTRLTVT.

The gene calls are TRBV27 and TRBJ2-1; 10 bases map to TRBD1. V lost 3 bases, J lost 7 bases, and 12 bases stayed unmatched. The CDR3 spans 17 residues. Germline CDR1 reads MNHEY; CDR2 reads SMNVEV (reference sequence). CDR3: CASSFSPRQGAWNEQFF. DNA of the CDR3: TGTGCCAGCAGTTTTTCACCCAGACAGGGGGCCTGGAATGAGCAGTTCTTC.

The chain carries TRBV7-9 and TRBJ1-5, with TRBD1 as a possible D gene (5 bases). The V and J ends lost 4 bases and 11 bases respectively, with 21 bases between them. CDR3 size: 15 residues. Per germline, CDR1 SEHNR and CDR2 FQNEAQ (reference sequence). The CDR3 DNA reads TGTGCCAGCAGCTCCAAGGACTCCGGAGCAGGGACCCAGCATTTT. This encodes CASSSKDSGAGTQHF.

The genes are TRBV20-1 and TRBJ2-2, with a weak D call TRBD1 (6 bases). The CDR3 runs 10 residues. CDR1 is DFQATT and CDR2 is SNEGSKA in the germline V gene (reference sequence). V dropped 6 bases and J dropped 11 bases, with 10 bases sitting between them. In nucleotides, the CDR3 is TGCAGTGCCATCGGGACAGAGCTGTTTTTT. It encodes CSAIGTELFF.

This clone has only one observation. The chain is built from TRBV27 and TRBJ2-7; no clear D. There are 14 residues in the CDR3. CDR1 MNHEY and CDR2 SMNVEV come from the germline V gene (reference sequence). Between the trimmed V and J ends, which lost 6 bases and 0 bases, there was a span of 12 bases. CDR3 in amino acids: CASRWESSSYEQYF. Here the CDR3 DNA reads TGTGCCAGCAGATGGGAATCTAGCTCCTACGAGCAGTACTTC.

V gene TRBV15 combines with J gene TRBJ2-7, with D tentatively TRBD2 (5 bases). V lost 5 bases and J 3 bases, leaving 17 bases between the germline ends. Germline lookup yields CDR1 LNHNV and CDR2 YYDKDF (reference sequence). This CDR3 has 15 residues. CDR3 residues: CATSWERSGVYEQYF. In DNA, the CDR3 is TGTGCCACCAGCTGGGAGAGGTCGGGTGTCTACGAGCAGTACTTC.

This chain uses TRBV7-6 with TRBJ2-1, with a weak D call TRBD2 (6 bases). The V gene's germline CDR1 is SGHVS and CDR2 FNYEAQ. V lost 1 base and J lost 6, with 13 bases in between. CDR3 length equals 15 residues. This CDR3 reads CASSLVASAGNEQFF. The DNA of the CDR3 is TGTGCCAGCAGCTTAGTGGCTAGCGCGGGCAATGAGCAGTTCTTC.

This chain links TRBV27 with TRBJ2-1, with 8 nucleotides matching TRBD1. Germline V gene data show CDR1 as MNHEY and CDR2 as SMNVEV (reference sequence). This CDR3 comprises 16 residues. The V segment lost 5 bases and the J segment 7 bases; nucleotides outside the gene matches: 13. DNA of the CDR3: TGTGCCAGCAGTCTGAACCGGGACAGGACGGGGAATGAGCAGTTCTTC. This translates into CASSLNRDRTGNEQFF.

This chain joins TRBV28 and TRBJ1-1; no clear D. CDR3 length equals 12 residues. V was pared by 3 bases and J by 7 bases, with 9 bases between. Germline values: CDR1 MDHEN, CDR2 SYDVKM. The CDR3 region has the DNA TGTGCCAGCAGTTTTCTACACCTTGAAGCTTTCTTT. The encoded protein is CASSFLHLEAFF.

The chain has TRBV27 and TRBJ2-7; D is perhaps TRBD1 or TRBD2 (5 bases each). With 3 bases removed from V and 5 bases from J, the gap between germline ends came to 17 bases. CDR3 length: 15 residues. The V gene's germline CDR1 is MNHEY and CDR2 SMNVEV (reference sequence). CDR3 sequence: CASSFSGWGNNEQYF. CDR3 in DNA: TGTGCCAGCAGTTTCTCCGGTTGGGGGAACAACGAGCAGTACTTC.

This sequence joins TRBV19 and TRBJ1-2; TRBD1 matches at 10 bases. Losses at the gene ends were 5 bases for V and 4 bases for J; bases not matched to a gene: 7. The CDR3 consists of 15 residues. Per the germline V gene, CDR1 is LNHDA and CDR2 is SQIVND (reference sequence). CDR3 nucleotides: TGTGCCAGTAGTCTCGACAGGGGGCGGACCTATGGCTACACCTTC. The encoded protein is CASSLDRGRTYGYTF.

The V call is TRBV15, the J call TRBJ2-5; 7 positions match TRBD1. CDR3 size: 13 residues. Germline trimming cut 8 bases from V and 2 bases from J; bases unmatched to any gene: 5. Per the germline V gene, CDR1 is LNHNV and CDR2 is YYDKDF (reference sequence). The CDR3 coding sequence is TGTGCCACCTTGGACAGGCCACAAGAGACCCAGTACTTC. This sequence encodes CATLDRPQETQYF. Full variable domain (outside the CDR3, taken from reference TRBV15 and TRBJ2-5): DAMVIQNPRYQVTQFGKPVTLSCSQTLNHNVMYWYQQKSSQAPKLLFHYYDKDFNNEADTPDNFQSRRPNTSFCFLDIRSPGLGDTAMYLCATLDRPQETQYFGPGTRLLVL.

This clone has a handful of counts. The chain carries TRBV28 and TRBJ1-2; D is unclear. The CDR3 has 12 amino acids. CDR1 is MDHEN and CDR2 is SYDVKM in the germline V gene. V lost 5 bases and J 8 bases, leaving 12 bases between the germline ends. In DNA form, the CDR3 reads TGTGCCAGCAGTCCGGGCCCCCGAGGCTACACCTTC. This gives the protein CASSPGPRGYTF.

V and J are TRBV9 and TRBJ2-3; the match to TRBD2 covers 10 bases. The CDR3 is 17 residues long. Germline CDR1 and CDR2: SGDLS and YYNGEE. The V and J ends lost 1 base and 8 bases, in that order; junction bases with no gene match: 13. Here the CDR3 reads CASSVSASGRYSATQYF. CDR3 DNA: TGTGCCAGCAGCGTATCGGCTAGCGGGAGATATAGCGCTACGCAGTATTTT.